This T cell receptor beta chain was found in a study of blood T cells in healthy people across ages. Study-wide findings and caveats: Long-lived donors had more naive CD4+ cells and higher diversity than aged donors.

With respect to this clonotype: Its antigen is not known.

V shed 4 bases, J shed 8 bases, and the junction held 8 bases outside the gene matches. Germline CDR1 MGHRA, CDR2 YSYEKL. The CDR3 totals 15 residues. Primers used in a second PCR of about 6 to 11 cycles were a sample-barcoded 5' primer and a J-beta primer mix. A single record per CDR3 protein comes from TCRdb applying MiXCR to the 5' RACE reads. This table holds approximately 1.5 million distinct CDR3 sequences, around 36% found once. Sequences were obtained from blood. The chain has TRBV4-1 and TRBJ2-1; TRBD1 agrees at 10 bases. The receptor was isolated from a woman aged 25 to 39 in good health. CDR3 nucleotides: TGCGCCAGCAGCCCCGGGACAGGGGATTACGATGAGCAGTTCTTC. Its protein is CASSPGTGDYDEQFF.